This T cell receptor beta chain was obtained from a study of blood T cell repertoires in COVID-19 (dated by TCRdb to about 2020). Notes on the research overall: Samples covering the acute and convalescent phases of COVID-19 were provided by collaborators in the United States, Italy and Spain. The prospective study material was composed of cDNA or gDNA derived from T cells, B-cell-depleted T cells, or PBMCs. The dataset comprised deeply sampled blood TCRbeta repertoires from subjects exposed to, actively infected with, or recovered from COVID-19. The repertoires were made available in a free public database intended to serve as a resource for research on the immune response to SARS-CoV-2. The samples were drawn from two sources: the first 160 participants of the ongoing ImmuneRACE study, and 1,254 subjects contributed by 6 global collaborators. The sample metadata nearly always contained a de-identified subject ID, COVID-19 status, age in years and sex. Where HLA class I and class II types were available, the types were taken from metadata supplied by the sample provider, not from assay-based typing.

TCRbeta CDR3 regions were amplified from genomic DNA by means of the immunoSEQ Assay, a bias-controlled multiplex PCR. The authors' analysis ran thus. The number of nucleated cells in each sample was estimated from the amplification of reference gene primers within the assay. To quantify the absolute abundance of each unique TCRbeta CDR3 rearrangement, sequence reads were collapsed and filtered. For each sample, productive Simpson clonality was calculated as the square root of Simpson's diversity index across productive rearrangements. The source is immuneACCESS, and TCRdb retained only in-frame sequences with V and J called. Part of the clones is not carried over; for the studies checked, unresolved V genes explain less than half of this, and the remainder is unexplained. V and J calls and clone size are given by that table; D and trimming were obtained from the DNA. This sample is represented by about 430,000 clones; 85% to 90% of them were singletons. The ten top clones hold 0.95% to 1.3% of the sample.

The full study reports these points: How much clinical and demographic metadata was included differed by source and by participant, and the metadata was provided uncurated.

About this clone: It has no known antigen specificity. Base qualities are not provided; no much larger clone lies one nucleotide away.

Participants in the prospective study were aged roughly 18 to 89 years, lived in about two dozen United States geographic areas, and enrolled through a virtual design. To assign participants to cohorts, the prospective study relied on clinical history that participants themselves reported in a screening survey and a study questionnaire. ImmuneRACE Cohort 3 recovered participants were defined by two consecutive negative NP/OP PCR tests, healthcare professional clearance, or symptom resolution. In the prospective study, mobile phlebotomists collected whole blood, serum and a nasopharyngeal or oropharyngeal swab from each participant. Prospective study participants could optionally give additional blood draws and questionnaires over a 2-month period. Before DNA extraction, prospective study blood samples were shipped either frozen or at room temperature. This sequence was found in a man aged 25-45 years who had recovered from COVID-19. Sequencing input: PBMCs or T cells enriched from blood (not recorded which).

The CDR3 reads as follows: CASSGSSGVNEQFF. The DNA is as follows: TGTGCCAGCAGCGGGAGTAGCGGAGTCAATGAGCAGTTCTTC. The V gene is TRBV9 and the J gene is TRBJ2-1; a weak D assignment points to TRBD2 (6 bases agree). In the germline V gene, CDR1 corresponds to SGDLS and CDR2 to YYNGEE. Trimming takes 3 bases from V and 6 bases from J, and the germline ends sit 13 bases apart. The CDR3 contains 14 residues, cysteine and phenylalanine counted. The entry retains the CDR3 DNA only, 42 bases that are in frame from base 1.